This TCR beta chain was recorded in a study of radiation and T cells in renal cell carcinoma. With respect to this clone: Antigen specificity is unknown.

V was pared by 0 bases and J by 1 base, with 3 bases between. There are 13 residues in the CDR3. Germline values: CDR1 MNHNS, CDR2 SASEGT. General study points: No pretreatment tumor biopsies were available for baseline clonotypes.

Time point specified: blood 2 weeks post-SBRT. The treatment: 15 Gy SBRT to primary tumor, nephrectomy 4 weeks later. Blood was sampled at baseline, 2 weeks and 4 weeks after SBRT. This renal cell carcinoma was of the clear cell type. Method: immunoSEQ multiplex PCR; TCRdb's copy keeps in-frame clones and lacks some. The data hold around 130,000 clones, with 80% to 90% observed a single time. Material: blood, obtained from a patient whose treatment included radiotherapy and nephrectomy. This TCR was recovered from a woman between 55 and 75 years old with renal cell carcinoma. This sequence joins TRBV6-1 and TRBJ1-2; no definite D call. The CDR3, as DNA: TGTGCCAGCAGTGAAGCCAATAACTATGGCTACACCTTC. Translation gives CASSEANNYGYTF.